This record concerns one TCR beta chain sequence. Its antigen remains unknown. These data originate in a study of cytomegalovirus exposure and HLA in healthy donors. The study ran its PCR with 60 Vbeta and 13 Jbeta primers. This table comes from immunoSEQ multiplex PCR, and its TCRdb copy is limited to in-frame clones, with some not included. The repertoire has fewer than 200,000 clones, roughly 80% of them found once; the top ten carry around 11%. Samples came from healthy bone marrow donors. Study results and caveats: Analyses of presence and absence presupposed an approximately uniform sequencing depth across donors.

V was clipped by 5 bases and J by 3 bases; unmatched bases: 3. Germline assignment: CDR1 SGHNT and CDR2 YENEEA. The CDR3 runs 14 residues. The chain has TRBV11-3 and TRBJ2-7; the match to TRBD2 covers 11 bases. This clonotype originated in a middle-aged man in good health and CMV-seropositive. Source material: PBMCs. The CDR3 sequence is CASSLGTSGYEQYF. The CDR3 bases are TGTGCCAGCAGCCTGGGGACTAGCGGCTACGAGCAGTACTTC.